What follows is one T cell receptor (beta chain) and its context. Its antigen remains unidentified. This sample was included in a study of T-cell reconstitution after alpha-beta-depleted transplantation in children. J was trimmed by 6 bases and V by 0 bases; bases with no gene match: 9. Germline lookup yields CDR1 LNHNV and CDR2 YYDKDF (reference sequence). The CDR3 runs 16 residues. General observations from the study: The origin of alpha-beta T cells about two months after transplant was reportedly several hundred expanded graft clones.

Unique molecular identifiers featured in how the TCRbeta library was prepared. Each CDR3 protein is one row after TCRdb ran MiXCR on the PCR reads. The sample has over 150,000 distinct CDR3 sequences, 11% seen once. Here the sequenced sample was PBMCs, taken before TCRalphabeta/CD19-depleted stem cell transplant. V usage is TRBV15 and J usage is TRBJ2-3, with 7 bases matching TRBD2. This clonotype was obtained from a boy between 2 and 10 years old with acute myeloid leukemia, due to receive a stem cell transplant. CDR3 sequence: CATSRDWTSGRDTQYF. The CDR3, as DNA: TGTGCCACCAGCAGAGATTGGACTAGTGGTAGGGATACGCAGTATTTT.